These 25 T cell receptor beta chains originate from one sample sequenced in a study of T cells in narcolepsy (dated by TCRdb to 2016 to 2018). The library was made by the immunoSEQ multiplex PCR assay. In its TCRdb copy, this immuneACCESS table keeps in-frame sequences only and misses some clones. Where compared with another copy, unresolved V genes explain less than half of these, and the others have no known cause. The sample records more than 30,000 clones, around 83% of which are singletons. The ten largest account for around 2.6% of the sample. The sample taken for sequencing was CD45RA- memory CD4+ T cells from PBMCs. Per the publication, the cell subset or site label means: memory T cells sorted ex vivo from peripheral blood. The origin of the receptors is a human donor with narcolepsy.

The rearrangement joins TRBV9 to TRBJ2-6; 10 bases are a match to TRBD1. V lost 2 bases and J lost 1; bases outside the gene matches: 3. The CDR3 extends over 17 amino acids. The germline V gene has CDR1 SGDLS and CDR2 YYNGEE. The CDR3 coding sequence is TGTGCCAGCAGCGTTCGGGACAGGGGATCTGGGGCCAACGTCCTGACTTTC. This encodes CASSVRDRGSGANVLTF.

V usage is TRBV2 and J usage is TRBJ1-4; D is possibly TRBD1 (5 bases). Germline V lookup: CDR1 SNHLY, CDR2 FYNNEI. This CDR3 spans 14 amino acids. V shed 7 bases and J shed 12 bases, with 21 bases lying between them. CDR3 DNA: TGTGCCAGCACCCGCCTCAGTCCCCTAGGGGAACTGTTTTTT. Amino acid sequence: CASTRLSPLGELFF.

The V call is TRBV27, the J call TRBJ1-2; 10 nucleotides agree with TRBD1. Germline-derived CDR1 and CDR2 are MNHEY and SMNVEV (reference sequence). With 3 bases clipped from V and 3 bases from J, the junction kept 4 bases outside the gene matches. The CDR3 covers 15 residues. CDR3 residues: CASSFGTGDDYGYTF. The CDR3 region has the DNA TGTGCCAGCAGTTTCGGGACAGGGGACGACTATGGCTACACCTTC.

The CDR3 DNA reads as TGTGCCAGCAGCTTATCCCAGGGGGAAAAACTGTTTTTT. Translation gives CASSLSQGEKLFF. This sequence joins TRBV7-3 and TRBJ1-4; the D gene is possibly TRBD1 (6 bases). The ends were cut back, 2 bases at V and 8 bases at J, with 9 bases in the middle. Germline assignment: CDR1 SGHTA and CDR2 FQGTGA. The length of the CDR3 is 13 residues.

The rearrangement joins TRBV6-1 to TRBJ1-4; D gene unclear. Germline CDR1 is MNHNS and CDR2 is SASEGT. This CDR3 comprises 14 residues. The germline V and J ends were trimmed by 4 bases and 6 bases, with 12 bases remaining between them. CDR3 coding DNA: TGTGCCAGCAGTGGCGGAGGGAATGATGAAAAACTGTTTTTT. Protein sequence: CASSGGGNDEKLFF.

The count of this clone is one. V usage is TRBV10-3 and J usage is TRBJ2-3; 11 bases are a match to TRBD1. The germline CDR1 and CDR2 sequences are ENHRY and SYGVKD. There are 16 residues in the CDR3. V lost 6 bases and J lost 2; bases outside the gene matches: 7. CDR3 sequence reads: CAISDPGQGATDTQYF. CDR3 nucleotides: TGTGCCATCAGCGATCCAGGACAGGGGGCCACAGATACGCAGTATTTT.

The chain is built from TRBV5-1 and TRBJ2-3, with 7 bases that match TRBD1. The CDR3 sequence is 15 residues long. Germline CDR1 SGHRS, CDR2 YFSETQ. V was clipped by 0 bases and J by 6 bases; unmatched bases: 7. The CDR3 region is CASSLENRGVDTQYF. The CDR3 nucleotides read TGCGCCAGCAGCTTGGAGAACAGGGGAGTGGATACGCAGTATTTT.

This clone was seen once. This rearrangement joins TRBV7-2 to TRBJ1-1, with 7 bases matching TRBD1. The CDR3 is 14 amino acids. Germline lookup yields CDR1 SGHTA and CDR2 FQGNSA. With V trimmed by 5 bases and J by 3 bases, 6 bases remained unmatched. This CDR3 reads CASSLQGGDTEAFF. CDR3 sequence (DNA): TGTGCCAGCAGCCTTCAGGGGGGGGACACTGAAGCTTTCTTT. The full variable domain, in which reference TRBV7-2 and TRBJ1-1 provide the parts outside the CDR3, is GAGVSQSPSNKVTEKGKDVELRCDPISGHTALYWYRQSLGQGLEFLIYFQGNSAPDKSGLPSDRFSAERTGGSVSTLTIQRTQQEDSAVYLCASSLQGGDTEAFFGQGTRLTVV.

The sample holds a few counts of this clone. This rearrangement joins TRBV2 to TRBJ1-5; 9 bases fit TRBD1. The length of the CDR3 is 14 residues. J lost 6 bases, V lost 6 bases, and 6 bases had no gene match. The germline CDR1 and CDR2 sequences are SNHLY and FYNNEI. CDR3 region: CASSRDRVGQPQHF. The CDR3, as DNA: TGTGCCAGCAGCCGGGACAGGGTCGGTCAGCCCCAGCATTTT.

The V call is TRBV6-5, the J call TRBJ1-2; TRBD1 is a possible D gene (5 bases). Germline values: CDR1 MNHEY, CDR2 SVGAGI. This CDR3 has 16 residues. V was clipped by 2 bases and J by 1 base, with 14 bases between them. The CDR3 sequence: CASSYAGSQYNYGYTF. CDR3 DNA: TGTGCCAGCAGTTACGCAGGGTCACAGTATAACTATGGCTACACCTTC.

The rearrangement links TRBV9 to TRBJ2-3, with D possibly matching TRBD1 (5 bases). The V gene's germline CDR1 is SGDLS and CDR2 YYNGEE. V was cut by 0 bases and J by 1 base, with 9 bases left in between. The CDR3 consists of 15 residues. CDR3 protein: CASSVAGLRTDTQYF. In nucleotides, the CDR3 is TGTGCCAGCAGCGTAGCAGGGCTTCGCACAGATACGCAGTATTTT.

V gene TRBV5-4 combines with J gene TRBJ2-2; D is tentatively TRBD1 or TRBD2 (5 bases each). V lost 2 bases and J lost 2, with 13 bases in between. This CDR3 spans 16 amino acids. CDR1 is SGHNT and CDR2 is YYREEE in the germline V gene (reference sequence). The CDR3 DNA reads as TGTGCCAGCAGCTTTTTTGGGACGGAAAACACCGGGGAGCTGTTTTTT. It encodes CASSFFGTENTGELFF.

The rearrangement uses TRBV5-1 and TRBJ1-1; no clear D gene. The CDR3 consists of 14 residues. Deletions cut 0 bases from V and 1 base from J, with 7 bases between. Per the germline V gene, CDR1 is SGHRS and CDR2 is YFSETQ. As DNA, the CDR3 is TGCGCCAGCAGCTTGGTCGGAGAGAACACTGAAGCTTTCTTT. Its translation is CASSLVGENTEAFF.

The rearrangement uses TRBV10-1 and TRBJ1-1, with D possibly TRBD1 on 5 matching bases. The length of the CDR3 is 12 residues. Germline V gene data show CDR1 as WNHNN and CDR2 as SYGVQD (reference sequence). Trimming removed 7 bases at V and 1 base at J, with 7 bases between. The CDR3 loop reads CASTGENTEAFF. DNA for the CDR3: TGCGCCAGCACGGGGGAGAACACTGAAGCTTTCTTT.

The chain links TRBV9 to TRBJ2-2; the match to TRBD1 covers 8 bases. V lost 5 bases and J lost 3; bases outside the gene matches: 9. Germline CDR1 and CDR2: SGDLS and YYNGEE. This CDR3 spans 16 amino acids. This CDR3 reads CASRKRQGSDTGELFF. CDR3 nucleotides: TGTGCCAGCAGGAAAAGACAGGGGTCTGACACCGGGGAGCTGTTTTTT.

By share, this clone ranks as large. The rearrangement uses TRBV4-3 and TRBJ2-7, with a tentative D call TRBD1 (5 bases). Germline-derived CDR1 and CDR2 are LGHNA and YSLEER. Trimming shortened V by 2 bases and J by 3 bases, and 8 bases separated the two germline ends. This CDR3 is 13 amino acids long. The CDR3 protein is CASSQSQGYEQYF. CDR3 in DNA: TGCGCCAGCAGCCAATCCCAGGGCTACGAGCAGTACTTC.

Turning to this clone: A junction boundary mismatches the germline segment, possibly from a read error. This chain uses TRBV5-1 with TRBJ1-1, with TRBD1 identical over 8 bases. The CDR3 extends over 13 amino acids. Per germline, CDR1 SGHRS and CDR2 YFSETQ. CDR3 sequence: CASSLAGTGPSRF. The DNA of the CDR3 is TGCGCCAGCAGCTTGGCCGGGACAGGTCCTTCTCGGTTT. Supplemented by reference TRBV5-1 and TRBJ1-1, the full variable domain reads KAGVTQTPRYLIKTRGQQVTLSCSPISGHRSVSWYQQTPGQGLQFLFEYFSETQRNKGNFPGRFSGRQFSNSRSEMNVSTLELGDSALYLCASSLAGTGPSRFGQGTRLTVV.

In nucleotides, the CDR3 is TGCGCCAGCAGCCAAGATCTTGCGGGGACCCCCTACGAGCAGTACTTC. This encodes CASSQDLAGTPYEQYF. V and J are TRBV4-1 and TRBJ2-5; TRBD2 might be the D (6 bases). The DNA matches TRBJ2-7 better at its end, which makes the J call doubtful. Germline CDR1 MGHRA, CDR2 YSYEKL. This CDR3 comprises 16 residues.

This chain connects TRBV2 to TRBJ2-7; D is perhaps TRBD1 or TRBD2 (5 bases each). V shed 6 bases and J shed 6 bases, with 15 bases lying between them. The CDR3 covers 13 residues. CDR1 and CDR2 (germline): SNHLY, FYNNEI. CDR3 nucleotide sequence: TGTGCCAGCAGCGGCGTGGGGGAGATCGAGCAGTACTTC. This codes for CASSGVGEIEQYF.

This chain links TRBV6-1 with TRBJ2-3; the D is unclear. There are 12 residues in the CDR3. The V end was cut by 4 bases, the J end by 3 bases, with 5 bases between. Germline CDR1 MNHNS, CDR2 SASEGT. CDR3 DNA: TGTGCCAGCAGTGTTGCAACAGATACGCAGTATTTT. This translates into CASSVATDTQYF.

This sequence joins TRBV5-1 and TRBJ2-2; D may match TRBD1 or TRBD2 (5 bases each). The CDR3 runs to 13 residues. Germline CDR1 reads SGHRS; CDR2 reads YFSETQ. The V end lost 7 bases, the J end lost 7 bases, and 14 bases lay between the germline ends. The CDR3 bases are TGCGCCAGCGAAGACGGGGCGGGCGGGGAGCTGTTTTTT. Protein product: CASEDGAGGELFF.

The chain joins TRBV11-2 to TRBJ2-2; weak D call: TRBD2 (6 bases). V was shortened by 5 bases and J by 1 base, with 11 bases between the two germline ends. CDR3 length equals 15 residues. CDR1 SGHAT and CDR2 FQNNGV come from the germline V gene. The CDR3 loop reads CASSRGRGNTGELFF. The CDR3 DNA sequence: TGTGCCAGCAGCCGCGGGCGGGGGAACACCGGGGAGCTGTTTTTT.

This chain uses TRBV10-3 with TRBJ2-3, with no clear D. The CDR3 contains 13 residues. V was clipped by 2 bases and J by 4 bases, with 7 bases between them. Germline V gene data show CDR1 as ENHRY and CDR2 as SYGVKD. The CDR3 sequence: CAISEIQADTQYF. The CDR3 DNA reads as TGTGCCATCAGTGAGATCCAGGCAGATACGCAGTATTTT.

The chain links TRBV30 to TRBJ1-5; weak D call: TRBD1 (5 bases). This CDR3 spans 13 amino acids. Trimming shortened V by 1 base and J by 6 bases, and 10 bases separated the two germline ends. Germline V CDR1 and CDR2: GTSNPN, SVGIG (reference sequence). The CDR3 DNA reads as TGTGCCTGGAGTGAAGGGGAAAGTCAGCCCCAGCATTTT. Protein: CAWSEGESQPQHF.

The chain uses TRBV5-6 and TRBJ1-6, with D perhaps TRBD1 (5 bases). Trimming left V 4 bases short and J 0 bases short, with 14 bases between. Germline CDR1 SGHDT, CDR2 YYEEEE. The length of the CDR3 is 17 residues. As DNA, the CDR3 is TGTGCCAGCAGCACACTCAGGGACCACTCCTATAATTCACCCCTCCACTTT. It yields the protein CASSTLRDHSYNSPLHF.